These 12 T cell receptor beta chains share one sample of origin, sequenced in a study of human T cells and chemical hapten exposure. Unfractionated whole blood served as the source for total RNA extraction. Each CDR3 protein is one row after TCRdb ran MiXCR on the 5' RACE reads. The sample lists 130,000 or so distinct CDR3 sequences, around 4.4% seen once, with around 1.5% in the top ten. These receptors all come from a female donor in good health.

At least ten counts were recorded for this clonotype. The V and J genes are TRBV19 and TRBJ1-5, with a weak D call TRBD1 (6 bases). The CDR3 sequence is 13 residues long. V lost 11 bases and J 6 bases, leaving 17 bases between the germline ends. Germline CDR1 reads LNHDA; CDR2 reads SQIVND (reference sequence). As DNA, the CDR3 is TGTGCCTCTAGGGACACTCTGAGTCAGCCCCAGCATTTT. It yields the protein CASRDTLSQPQHF.

In this sample, this clonotype turned up many times. This rearrangement joins TRBV9 to TRBJ1-1, with D possibly TRBD1 on 6 matching bases. Per the germline V gene, CDR1 is SGDLS and CDR2 is YYNGEE. This CDR3 is 17 amino acids long. Trimming removed 4 bases at V and 3 bases at J, with 22 bases between. The CDR3 nucleotides read TGTGCCAGCAGCCCCGGGGGGCGAGTACAGACGGACACTGAAGCTTTCTTT. This encodes CASSPGGRVQTDTEAFF.

This clonotype showed up many times. The rearrangement joins TRBV20-1 to TRBJ2-3; D uncertain. The V gene's germline CDR1 is DFQATT and CDR2 SNEGSKA (reference sequence). This CDR3 has 13 residues. V lost 4 bases, J lost 10 bases, and 18 bases lay in between. The CDR3 region is CSATPQSRSAQYF. Here the CDR3 DNA reads TGCAGTGCTACTCCCCAATCTCGGTCGGCGCAGTATTTT.

There are many counts of this clonotype. J is TRBJ2-7 and V is TRBV5-5, with D maybe TRBD1 (6 bases). CDR3 length equals 14 residues. Trimming removed 4 bases from V and 10 bases from J, with 21 bases in between. Germline V gene sequence: CDR1 SGHKS, CDR2 YYEKEE (reference sequence). CDR3 sequence: CASSLLNRQDEQYF. In DNA form, the CDR3 reads TGTGCCAGCAGCCTCCTAAACCGACAGGATGAACAGTACTTC.

Many counts were recorded for this clonotype. J is TRBJ2-3 and V is TRBV6-6; 11 bases map to TRBD2. This CDR3 contains 18 residues. Germline CDR1 reads MNHNY; CDR2 reads SVGAGI (reference sequence). The V segment lost 5 bases and the J segment 3 bases; nucleotides outside the gene matches: 13. CDR3 bases: TGTGCCAGCAGTCACACCTTACTAGCGGGGGTGGGTACAGATACGCAGTATTTT. Amino acids: CASSHTLLAGVGTDTQYF.

A few counts support this clonotype. A read error is possible here, since a much larger clone lies one base away. The chain has TRBV3-1 and TRBJ1-2; D may be TRBD1 (5 bases). V lost 6 bases, J lost 6 bases, and 17 bases lay in between. The germline gives CDR1 LGHDT, CDR2 YNNKEL (reference sequence). This CDR3 contains 14 residues. The chain's CDR3 is CASSIAGFQDGYTF. CDR3 nucleotides: TGTGCCAGCAGTATAGCAGGGTTTCAGGATGGCTACACCTTC.

This clonotype was observed many times. The chain employs TRBV29-1 and TRBJ2-3; TRBD1 matches at 9 bases. The ends lost 3 bases at V and 0 bases at J; junction bases unmatched: 16. Per germline, CDR1 SQVTM and CDR2 ANQGSEA. The CDR3 contains 19 residues. The CDR3: CSVDGIWDRESSSTDTQYF. The DNA of the CDR3 is TGCAGCGTTGACGGAATTTGGGACAGGGAATCCTCTAGCACAGATACGCAGTATTTT.

In this sample, this clonotype turned up many times. The chain employs TRBV12-3 or TRBV12-4 and TRBJ2-7, with 11 nucleotides matching TRBD2. Trimming took 3 bases from V and 2 from J; bases not matched to a gene: 9. This CDR3 comprises 17 residues. CDR3 protein: CASSFVFGSGGAYEQYF. CDR3 DNA: TGTGCCAGCAGTTTCGTCTTTGGTAGCGGGGGGGCCTACGAGCAGTACTTC.

This clonotype appeared many times. V usage is TRBV14 and J usage is TRBJ2-1; weak D call: TRBD2 (7 bases). V was trimmed by 2 bases and J by 8 bases, leaving 19 bases between them. The germline V gene encodes CDR1 SGHDN and CDR2 FVKESK. The length of the CDR3 is 16 residues. In nucleotides, the CDR3 is TGTGCCAGCAGCCAATGGGGGGGGACGGAGGGGGATGAGCAGTTCTTC. Encoded protein: CASSQWGGTEGDEQFF.

This clonotype was recorded many times. This chain links TRBV3-1 with TRBJ1-1, with 7 positions matching TRBD1. Germline CDR1 reads LGHDT; CDR2 reads YNNKEL (reference sequence). The CDR3 consists of 15 residues. V shed 1 base and J 11 bases; nucleotides not matched to a gene: 13. DNA for the CDR3: TGTGCCAGCAGCCAAGGCGGACAGGCAACAAAAGGGGCTTTCTTT. This sequence encodes CASSQGGQATKGAFF.

This clonotype was seen ten or more times. This chain uses TRBV7-8 with TRBJ2-3; 8 bases are a match to TRBD2. The V gene's germline CDR1 is SGHVS and CDR2 FQNEAQ. V dropped 2 bases and J dropped 5; count of bases not matched to a gene: 9. The CDR3 contains 16 residues. CDR3 bases: TGTGCCAGCAGCTTACGATCGGGGGGGGCCGGAGATACGCAGTATTTT. Its protein is CASSLRSGGAGDTQYF.

Of note for this clonotype: This may stem from a read error, because a much larger clone lies one nucleotide away. The rearrangement uses TRBV27 and TRBJ1-6; 9 nucleotides match TRBD1. The CDR3 sequence is 15 residues long. Germline V CDR1 and CDR2: MNHEY, SMNVEV (reference sequence). The ends lost 5 bases at V and 11 bases at J; junction bases unmatched: 10. The CDR3 nucleotides are TGTGCCAGCAGTGAGGGGACAGGGAGTACTGCACCCCTCCACTTT. This translates into CASSEGTGSTAPLHF.